This record covers a single T cell receptor (beta chain). The source of the sample is a study of OX40 agonist ivuxolimab in advanced cancers. About the research overall: Checkpoint inhibitors had been given previously to approximately 40% of patients.

The table came from immunoSEQ multiplex PCR; TCRdb's copy has only in-frame clones and leaves some out. The sample holds around 92,000 clones, approximately 93% seen once. V was pared by 5 bases and J by 4 bases, with 7 bases between. Germline lookup yields CDR1 MDHEN and CDR2 SYDVKM. The CDR3 spans 12 residues. The sample here was CD4+ or CD8+ T cells sorted from blood, taken in a trial of the OX40 agonist ivuxolimab. V gene TRBV28 combines with J gene TRBJ2-3; D is unclear. The TCR originated in an adult with an advanced solid tumor such as melanoma, head and neck, liver or kidney cancer. CDR3 DNA: TGTGCCAGCAGTCCGAGAGCAGATACGCAGTATTTT. It yields the protein CASSPRADTQYF.